This record looks at one T cell receptor (beta chain) sequence and its context. The antigen is not known. CDR1 is MNHEY, CDR2 SVGAGI, per germline. The ends were cut back, 4 bases at V and 1 base at J, with 10 bases in the middle. This CDR3 comprises 15 residues. PCR amplification relied on 60 Vbeta primers (plus 13 Jbeta primers). Profiling relied on immunoSEQ multiplex PCR, and the TCRdb table lists in-frame clones only, not all of them. The sample lists 100,000 or so clones; 77% were seen once. This sample is part of a study of cytomegalovirus exposure and HLA in healthy donors. Findings of the study overall: As was reported, the HLA-A and HLA-B alleles of most subjects were accurately predicted from TCR beta sequences. Among TCR beta chains of equal frequency, HLA-associated ones were more clonally expanded in a later analysis. In vitro testing confirmed three CMV-associated chains as specific for CMV antigens. CMV serostatus was the only immune exposure information that was available.

V gene TRBV6-5 combines with J gene TRBJ2-2; D may be TRBD2 (7 bases). This sequence was found in a man between 35 and 55 years old in good health and CMV-seropositive. The sample was PBMCs. The CDR3: CASSFGGRNTGELFF. The CDR3 coding sequence is TGTGCCAGCAGTTTCGGGGGGCGGAACACCGGGGAGCTGTTTTTT.